Listed below are T cell receptor beta chains from one sample, sequenced in a study of technical replicates of blood from a handful of donors. Assay: immunoSEQ multiplex PCR; the TCRdb copy retains only in-frame clones and omits some. Counted here are tens of thousands of clones, around 94% occurring once; the ten biggest clones make up around 0.25%. Sequencing used T cells isolated from PBMCs. Receptors originate from a human donor in good health. Each CDR3 is given without its conserved first and last residue. Fields, in order: V gene, CDR3 protein.

TRBV2	ASRRQGNYGYT
TRBV30	AWSQGDYEQY
TRBV2	ASTTASGSQETQY
TRBV5-6	ASSLIGALNTGELF
TRBV25-1	ASSEWTGSDTQY
TRBV6-5	ASSYRSPLRHGYT
TRBV27	ASSPFPGGAYEQY
TRBV7-3	ASSPIGPGGNTIY
TRBV4-1	ASSQDRSFEGLLPYEQY
TRBV20-1	SGSSEETQY
TRBV6-5	ASSYAVAGGHNEQF
TRBV2	AITSGWNNEQF
TRBV5-6	ASSLIQAIT
TRBV19	ASSIDQAGGSGNEQF
TRBV6-1	ASSALGLAGGRIHEQF
TRBV7-9	ASSSRGGPITDTQY
TRBV19	ASSIVGYSNQPQH
TRBV9	ASSRRDRVTEAF
TRBV5-1	ASSLTVSDTQY
TRBV6-1	ASSEKNRWSSYEQY
TRBV27	ASSEVPRGYGYT
TRBV6-6	ASSPETSEQY
TRBV13	ASSLGRGGGEYGYT
TRBV19	ASSINRGRADTQY
TRBV27	ASSFEAAGYNEQY
TRBV19	ASSPGEANTGELF
TRBV7-3	ASSLRSGDEAF